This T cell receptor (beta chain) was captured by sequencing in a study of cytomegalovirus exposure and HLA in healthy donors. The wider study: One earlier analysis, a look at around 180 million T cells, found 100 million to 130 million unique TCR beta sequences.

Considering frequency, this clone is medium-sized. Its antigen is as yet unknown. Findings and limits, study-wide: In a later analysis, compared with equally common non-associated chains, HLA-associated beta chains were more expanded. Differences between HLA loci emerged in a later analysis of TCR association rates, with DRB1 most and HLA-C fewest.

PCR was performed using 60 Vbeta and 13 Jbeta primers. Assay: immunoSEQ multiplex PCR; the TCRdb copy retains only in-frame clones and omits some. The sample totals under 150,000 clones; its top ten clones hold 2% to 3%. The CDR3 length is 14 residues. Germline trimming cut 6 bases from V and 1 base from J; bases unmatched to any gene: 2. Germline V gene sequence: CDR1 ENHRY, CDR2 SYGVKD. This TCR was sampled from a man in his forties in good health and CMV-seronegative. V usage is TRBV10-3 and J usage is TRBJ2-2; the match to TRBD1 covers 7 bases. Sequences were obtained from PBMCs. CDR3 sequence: CAISGTENTGELFF. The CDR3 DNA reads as TGTGCCATCAGCGGGACAGAGAACACCGGGGAGCTGTTTTTT.